This TCR beta chain originates from a study of neurological immune-mediated disorders. Study-wide findings and caveats: Across subjects, expanded clones had no CDR3 amino acid sequences in common, pointing to private repertoires in all groups. HTLV-1-associated myelopathy ranked highest for TCR clonal expansion and multiple sclerosis lowest, beneath healthy controls.

Time point meaning: longitudinal time-point 1 (baseline). Preparation of the unsorted libraries drew on 2 million PBMCs stored at -80 C. Germline CDR1 is GTSNPN and CDR2 is SVGIG (reference sequence). CDR3 length equals 12 residues. V dropped 1 base and J dropped 0 bases, with 2 bases sitting between them. As to this clonotype: Antigen unknown.

The cDNA was produced through 5'RACE with 10-nucleotide random UMIs. One entry per CDR3 protein, called by TCRdb with MiXCR from the 5' RACE reads. The sample records about 49,000 distinct CDR3 sequences, 9% to 10% being singletons. The chain recombines TRBV30 with TRBJ2-3; D is undetermined. The clonotype comes from a woman between 35 and 50 years old in good health. The sequenced sample consisted of PBMCs. CDR3 in DNA: TGTGCCTGGAGTGAGAGCACAGATACGCAGTATTTT. Translation: CAWSESTDTQYF.